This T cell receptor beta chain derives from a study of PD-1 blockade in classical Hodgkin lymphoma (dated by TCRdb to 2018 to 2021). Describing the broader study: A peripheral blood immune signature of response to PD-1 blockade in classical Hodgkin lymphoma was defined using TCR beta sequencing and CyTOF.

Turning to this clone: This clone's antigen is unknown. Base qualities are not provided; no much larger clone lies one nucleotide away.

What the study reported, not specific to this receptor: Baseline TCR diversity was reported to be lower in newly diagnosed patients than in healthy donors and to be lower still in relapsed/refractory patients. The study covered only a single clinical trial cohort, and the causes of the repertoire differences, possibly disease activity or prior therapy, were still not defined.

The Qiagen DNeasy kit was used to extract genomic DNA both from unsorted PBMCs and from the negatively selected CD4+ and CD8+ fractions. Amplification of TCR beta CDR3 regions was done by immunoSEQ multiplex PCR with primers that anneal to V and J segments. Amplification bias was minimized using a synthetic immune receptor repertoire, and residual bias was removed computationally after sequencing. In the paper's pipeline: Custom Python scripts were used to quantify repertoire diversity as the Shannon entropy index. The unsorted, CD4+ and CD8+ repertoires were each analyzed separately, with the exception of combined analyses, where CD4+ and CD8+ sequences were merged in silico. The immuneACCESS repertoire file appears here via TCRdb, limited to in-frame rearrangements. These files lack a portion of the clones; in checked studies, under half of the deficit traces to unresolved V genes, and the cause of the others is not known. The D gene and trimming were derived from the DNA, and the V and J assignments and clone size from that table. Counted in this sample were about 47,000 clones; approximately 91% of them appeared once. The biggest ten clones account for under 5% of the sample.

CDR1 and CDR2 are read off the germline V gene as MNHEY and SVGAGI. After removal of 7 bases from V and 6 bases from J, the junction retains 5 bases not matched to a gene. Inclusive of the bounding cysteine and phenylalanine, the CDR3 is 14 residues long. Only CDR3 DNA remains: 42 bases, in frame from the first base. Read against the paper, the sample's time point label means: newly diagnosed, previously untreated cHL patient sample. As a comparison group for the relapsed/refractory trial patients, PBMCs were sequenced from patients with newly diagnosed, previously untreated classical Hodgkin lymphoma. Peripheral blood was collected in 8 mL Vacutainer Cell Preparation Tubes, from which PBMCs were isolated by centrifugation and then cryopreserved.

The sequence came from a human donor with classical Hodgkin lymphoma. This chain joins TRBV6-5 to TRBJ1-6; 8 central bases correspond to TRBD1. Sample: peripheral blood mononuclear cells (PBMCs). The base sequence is TGTGCCAGCACCCCTACAGGGGGTAATTCACCCCTCCACTTT. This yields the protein CASTPTGGNSPLHF.